A single sample gave rise to the 25 T cell receptor beta chains below, sequenced in a study of T-cell memory formation after mild COVID-19. MiXCR, applied by TCRdb to the 5' RACE reads, yields one record per CDR3 protein. The table records 89,000 or so distinct CDR3 sequences, 10% to 15% of them present only once. Sequencing input: PBMCs or a T cell subset sorted from them (not recorded which). All receptors come from a man younger than 35 who had mild COVID-19 (a few samples of this study predate the infection). Cell type and time point are not known.

The rearrangement joins TRBV12-3 or TRBV12-4 to TRBJ2-5; D possibly corresponds to TRBD2 (6 bases). The CDR3 covers 14 residues. The ends were cut back, 5 bases at V and 2 bases at J, with 12 bases in the middle. CDR3 sequence: CASSLGTSQETQYF. CDR3 in DNA: TGTGCCAGCAGTCTCGGGACTTCACAAGAGACCCAGTACTTC.

This clonotype has ten or more counts. The chain is built from TRBV11-2 and TRBJ2-1; D remains unclear. The CDR3 runs 12 residues. V lost 1 base and J 10 bases, leaving 8 bases between the germline ends. Germline CDR1 reads SGHAT; CDR2 reads FQNNGV. CDR3 in amino acids: CASSLASLEQFF. The CDR3 region has the DNA TGTGCCAGCAGCTTAGCCAGCCTCGAGCAGTTCTTC.

The chain has TRBV5-6 and TRBJ2-1, with 7 bases matching TRBD1. The CDR3 length is 14 residues. Germline-derived CDR1 and CDR2 are SGHDT and YYEEEE. V gave up 1 base and J gave up 6 bases; unmatched junction bases: 4. The CDR3 sequence is CASSLSGQRNEQFF. DNA of the CDR3: TGTGCCAGCAGCTTGTCGGGACAGCGCAATGAGCAGTTCTTC.

This chain uses TRBV7-3 with TRBJ2-3; the D gene is possibly TRBD2 (5 bases). The V end lost 5 bases, the J end lost 5 bases, and 11 bases lay between the germline ends. Germline CDR1 SGHTA, CDR2 FQGTGA. CDR3 length: 13 amino acids. The CDR3 coding sequence is TGTGCCAGCAGCCCTTCCGCGGGAGATACGCAGTATTTT. This codes for CASSPSAGDTQYF.

The J gene is TRBJ2-1, the V gene TRBV5-1; D remains unclear. V was trimmed by 8 bases and J by 0 bases, leaving 12 bases between them. Germline V gene data show CDR1 as SGHRS and CDR2 as YFSETQ. The length of the CDR3 is 14 residues. The CDR3 sequence: CASSWVVSYNEQFF. The CDR3 coding sequence is TGCGCCAGTTCGTGGGTTGTCTCCTACAATGAGCAGTTCTTC. The full variable domain, its missing parts supplied by reference TRBV5-1 and TRBJ2-1, is KAGVTQTPRYLIKTRGQQVTLSCSPISGHRSVSWYQQTPGQGLQFLFEYFSETQRNKGNFPGRFSGRQFSNSRSEMNVSTLELGDSALYLCASSWVVSYNEQFFGPGTRLTVL.

A few counts support this clonotype. The chain joins TRBV3-1 to TRBJ1-6; D might be TRBD1 (5 bases). Germline CDR1 LGHDT, CDR2 YNNKEL (reference sequence). CDR3 length equals 16 residues. V lost 4 bases, J lost 8 bases, and 18 bases lay in between. CDR3: CASSPRGITWDSPLHF. CDR3 nucleotide sequence: TGTGCCAGCAGCCCCCGGGGCATTACATGGGATTCACCCCTCCACTTT.

The gene calls are TRBV9 and TRBJ2-3; D is unresolved. This CDR3 has 16 amino acids. Deletions cut 0 bases from V and 0 bases from J, with 11 bases between. Germline CDR1 is SGDLS and CDR2 is YYNGEE. CDR3 nucleotides: TGTGCCAGCAGCGTAGCTGGTGACCGCAGCACAGATACGCAGTATTTT. Amino acid sequence: CASSVAGDRSTDTQYF.

This chain uses TRBV12-3 or TRBV12-4 with TRBJ1-1; no reliable D call. The CDR3 spans 14 residues. Trimming removed 3 bases at V and 5 bases at J, with 13 bases between. The CDR3 spells CASSLMLGLTEAFF. The CDR3 region has the DNA TGTGCCAGCAGTTTGATGTTGGGATTGACTGAAGCTTTCTTT.

This clonotype was counted a few times. The genes are TRBV15 and TRBJ1-1; 9 bases are shared with TRBD1. V shed 0 bases and J 3 bases; nucleotides not matched to a gene: 2. CDR1 and CDR2 from the germline V gene are LNHNV and YYDKDF (reference sequence). The CDR3 has 15 amino acids. The CDR3 DNA reads TGTGCCACCAGCAGAGAGAGGACAGGGGACACTGAAGCTTTCTTT. Translating it yields CATSRERTGDTEAFF.

V gene TRBV12-3 or TRBV12-4 combines with J gene TRBJ2-2, with D maybe TRBD1 (6 bases). The CDR3 spans 13 residues. V lost 6 bases and J 3 bases, leaving 8 bases between the germline ends. The CDR3 coding sequence is TGTGCCAGCAGGGGGGCTTACACCGGGGAGCTGTTTTTT. Translated: CASRGAYTGELFF.

This chain joins TRBV7-2 and TRBJ2-7; 7 bases fit TRBD2. V lost 4 bases to trimming and J lost 3 bases; unmatched junction nucleotides: 6. The CDR3 runs to 14 residues. Germline lookup yields CDR1 SGHTA and CDR2 FQGNSA. In DNA, the CDR3 is TGTGCCAGCAGCTCCACGGGGGGAGTCTACGAGCAGTACTTC. Translated: CASSSTGGVYEQYF. The full variable domain, completed using reference TRBV7-2 and TRBJ2-7, is GAGVSQSPSNKVTEKGKDVELRCDPISGHTALYWYRQSLGQGLEFLIYFQGNSAPDKSGLPSDRFSAERTGGSVSTLTIQRTQQEDSAVYLCASSSTGGVYEQYFGPGTRLTVT.

In this sample, this clonotype turned up a few times. CDR3 loop: CATGLGEKLFF. CDR3 in DNA: TGTGCCACAGGTCTGGGAGAAAAACTGTTTTTT. This chain uses TRBV6-5 with TRBJ1-4; D is uncertain. The V gene's germline CDR1 is MNHEY and CDR2 SVGAGI. The V gene lost 10 bases and the J gene lost 8 bases, with 11 bases spanning the gap. The CDR3 length is 11 residues.

The CDR3 protein is CASSLEEAGRGQNYGYTF. Written as DNA, the CDR3 is TGCGCCAGCAGCTTGGAGGAGGCCGGGAGAGGACAGAACTATGGCTACACCTTC. The rearrangement joins TRBV5-1 to TRBJ1-2; D is possibly TRBD1 (6 bases). Between the trimmed V and J ends, which lost 0 bases and 2 bases, there was a span of 20 bases. This CDR3 comprises 18 residues. Germline values: CDR1 SGHRS, CDR2 YFSETQ.

A few counts support this clonotype. This sequence joins TRBV7-8 and TRBJ1-4; TRBD1 might be the D (5 bases). The CDR3 sequence is 16 residues long. The V gene's germline CDR1 is SGHVS and CDR2 FQNEAQ. V dropped 7 bases and J dropped 4 bases, with 19 bases sitting between them. The CDR3 spells CASTQGWTTLNEKLFF. CDR3 DNA sequence: TGTGCCAGCACCCAGGGATGGACAACCCTTAATGAAAAACTGTTTTTT.

This clonotype was recorded at least ten times. The V gene is TRBV5-4, the J gene TRBJ2-7; D possibly corresponds to TRBD1 (5 bases). The V gene's germline CDR1 is SGHNT and CDR2 YYREEE (reference sequence). With 3 bases removed from V and 5 bases from J, the gap between germline ends came to 9 bases. The CDR3 runs to 12 residues. This CDR3 is CASSSEGDEQYF. The CDR3 DNA reads TGTGCCAGCAGCTCGGAAGGGGACGAGCAGTACTTC. Full variable domain (missing parts from reference TRBV5-4 and TRBJ2-7): ETGVTQSPTHLIKTRGQQVTLRCSSQSGHNTVSWYQQALGQGPQFIFQYYREEENGRGNFPPRFSGLQFPNYSSELNVNALELDDSALYLCASSSEGDEQYFGPGTRLTVT.

This clonotype was seen a few times. The rearrangement links TRBV5-4 to TRBJ2-1, with D possibly being TRBD1 or TRBD2 (7 bases each). The V gene lost 7 bases and the J gene lost 2 bases, with 19 bases spanning the gap. The CDR3 sequence is 16 residues long. CDR1 and CDR2 (germline): SGHNT, YYREEE (reference sequence). The CDR3: CASQGGGGNPYNEQFF. Written as DNA, the CDR3 is TGTGCCAGCCAAGGGGGCGGGGGTAACCCCTACAATGAGCAGTTCTTC.

In its sample, this clonotype was seen a few times. The chain joins TRBV29-1 to TRBJ2-3; tentatively, D is TRBD1 or TRBD2 (5 bases each). Germline loops: CDR1 SQVTM, CDR2 ANQGSEA. The CDR3 length is 14 residues. V was clipped by 4 bases and J by 0 bases, with 11 bases between them. CDR3 coding DNA: TGCAGCGTTGCTGGGACCCAAAGCACAGATACGCAGTATTTT. Protein: CSVAGTQSTDTQYF.

The rearrangement joins TRBV6-5 to TRBJ2-2; D gene uncertain. From germline, CDR1 is MNHEY and CDR2 SVGAGI. This CDR3 comprises 14 residues. V lost 0 bases and J 6 bases, leaving 8 bases between the germline ends. The CDR3 nucleotides are TGTGCCAGCAGTTACTCTGACGTGGCCGGGGAGCTGTTTTTT. Amino acids: CASSYSDVAGELFF.

This clonotype showed up just a few times. The chain uses TRBV7-8 and TRBJ2-2; possible D gene TRBD1, 6 bases. With 4 bases removed from V and 4 bases from J, the gap between germline ends came to 13 bases. The CDR3 runs 15 residues. Germline V CDR1 and CDR2: SGHVS, FQNEAQ. CDR3: CASSSGVRVTGELFF. CDR3 sequence (DNA): TGTGCCAGCAGCTCAGGGGTCCGGGTCACCGGGGAGCTGTTTTTT.

This clonotype was counted a few times. The gene calls are TRBV14 and TRBJ2-1; D perhaps matches TRBD1 (5 bases). V lost 0 bases and J 3 bases, leaving 12 bases between the germline ends. Looked up from germline, CDR1 is SGHDN and CDR2 is FVKESK. The CDR3 is 16 amino acids. The CDR3 sequence is CASSQDRGWGYNEQFF. In DNA form, the CDR3 reads TGTGCCAGCAGCCAAGATAGGGGATGGGGCTACAATGAGCAGTTCTTC.

This clonotype was detected a few times. The CDR3 loop is CASSYSRGGRGEQFF. The CDR3 nucleotides read TGTGCCAGCAGTTACTCCCGGGGGGGCCGGGGTGAGCAGTTCTTC. This sequence joins TRBV6-2 or TRBV6-3 and TRBJ2-1; 8 bases fit TRBD2. Unmatched junction bases numbered 7, after V lost 0 bases and J lost 9 bases. CDR1 is MNHEY, CDR2 SVGEGT, per germline. This CDR3 has 15 amino acids.

This clonotype was counted only a few times. The CDR3 loop reads CASSANVLTF. CDR3 coding DNA: TGTGCCAGCAGCGCCAACGTCCTGACTTTC. The V call is TRBV7-9, the J call TRBJ2-6; D gene uncertain. Germline assignment: CDR1 SEHNR and CDR2 FQNEAQ (reference sequence). The germline V and J ends were trimmed by 5 bases and 7 bases, with 0 bases remaining between them. CDR3 length: 10 residues. Variable domain in full (rest from reference TRBV7-9 and TRBJ2-6): DTGVSQNPRHKITKRGQNVTFRCDPISEHNRLYWYRQTLGQGPEFLTYFQNEAQLEKSRLLSDRFSAERPKGSFSTLEIQRTEQGDSAMYLCASSANVLTFGAGSRLTVL.

The table lists this clonotype with a count of one. This chain links TRBV23-1 with TRBJ2-5; 8 nucleotides line up with TRBD1. TRBV23-1 is recorded as an ORF, its role being uncertain. V gave up 2 bases and J gave up 10 bases; unmatched junction bases: 21. There are 18 residues in the CDR3. The CDR3 DNA sequence: TGCGCCAGCAGTCAAGGACAGGGAGAGCAGGATACCCCTTTTGGCCAGTACTTC. It yields the protein CASSQGQGEQDTPFGQYF.

This clonotype was seen more than once but under ten times. The chain employs TRBV29-1 and TRBJ2-7; possible D gene TRBD1, 6 bases. Germline V CDR1 and CDR2: SQVTM, ANQGSEA. Trimming removed 6 bases at V and 7 bases at J, with 13 bases between. The CDR3 contains 11 residues. CDR3 residues: CSVAVQGEQYV. The CDR3 DNA follows: TGCAGCGTCGCGGTCCAGGGGGAGCAGTACGTC.

The sample holds a few counts of this clonotype. The chain couples TRBV24-1 to TRBJ2-3; 12 bases fit TRBD2. CDR3 length equals 14 residues. J lost 6 bases, V lost 9 bases, and 6 bases had no gene match. Per the germline V gene, CDR1 is KGHDR and CDR2 is SFDVKD. The CDR3 loop is CATQLAGGVDTQYF. The CDR3 coding sequence is TGTGCCACCCAACTAGCGGGGGGAGTGGATACGCAGTATTTT.